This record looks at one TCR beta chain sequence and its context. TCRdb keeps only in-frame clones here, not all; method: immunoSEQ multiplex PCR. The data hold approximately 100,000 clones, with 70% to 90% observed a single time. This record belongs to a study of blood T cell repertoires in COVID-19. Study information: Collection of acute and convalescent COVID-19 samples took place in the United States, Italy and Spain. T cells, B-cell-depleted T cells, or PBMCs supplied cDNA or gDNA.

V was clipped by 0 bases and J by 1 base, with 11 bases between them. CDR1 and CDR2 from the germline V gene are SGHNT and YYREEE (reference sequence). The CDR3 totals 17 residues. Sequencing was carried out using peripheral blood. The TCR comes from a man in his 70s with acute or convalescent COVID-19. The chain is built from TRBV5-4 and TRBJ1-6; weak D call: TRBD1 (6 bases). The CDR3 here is CASSLGGGVSYNSPLHF. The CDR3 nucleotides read TGTGCCAGCAGCTTGGGAGGGGGGGTGTCCTATAATTCACCCCTCCACTTT.